This T cell receptor (beta chain) stems from a study of blood T cell repertoires in COVID-19. About the study: COVID-19 samples from acute and convalescent phases originated in the United States, Italy and Spain.

Assay used: immunoSEQ multiplex PCR; TCRdb lists only in-frame clones, some missing. The data contain around 61,000 clones, around 84% of them singletons. Sequenced material: peripheral blood. The TCR was taken from a man aged 45-60 years with active COVID-19.

CDR3 sequence reads: CASTPGGQNNQPQHF. CDR3 bases: TGTGCCAGCACCCCAGGGGGACAGAACAATCAGCCCCAGCATTTT. This rearrangement joins TRBV28 to TRBJ1-5, with 7 bases fitting TRBD1. With V trimmed by 7 bases and J by 3 bases, 9 bases remained unmatched. This CDR3 region has 15 residues. Germline assignment: CDR1 MDHEN and CDR2 SYDVKM.